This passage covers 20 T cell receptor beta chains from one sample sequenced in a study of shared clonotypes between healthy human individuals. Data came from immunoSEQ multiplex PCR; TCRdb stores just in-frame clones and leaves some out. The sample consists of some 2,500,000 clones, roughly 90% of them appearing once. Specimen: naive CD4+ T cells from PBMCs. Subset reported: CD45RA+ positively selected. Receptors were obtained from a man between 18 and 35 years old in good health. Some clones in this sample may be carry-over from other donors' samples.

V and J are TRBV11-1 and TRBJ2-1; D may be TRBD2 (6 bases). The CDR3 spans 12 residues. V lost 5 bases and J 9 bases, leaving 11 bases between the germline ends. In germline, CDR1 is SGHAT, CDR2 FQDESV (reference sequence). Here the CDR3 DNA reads TGTGCCAGCAGCCCGCGGGACTCTGAGCAGTTCTTC. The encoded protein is CASSPRDSEQFF.

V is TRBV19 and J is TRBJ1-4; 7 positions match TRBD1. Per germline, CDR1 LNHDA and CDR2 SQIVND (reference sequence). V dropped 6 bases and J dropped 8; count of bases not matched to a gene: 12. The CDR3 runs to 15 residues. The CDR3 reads CASRVTGKVGEKLFF. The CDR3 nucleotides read TGTGCCAGTAGGGTGACAGGGAAGGTGGGAGAAAAACTGTTTTTT.

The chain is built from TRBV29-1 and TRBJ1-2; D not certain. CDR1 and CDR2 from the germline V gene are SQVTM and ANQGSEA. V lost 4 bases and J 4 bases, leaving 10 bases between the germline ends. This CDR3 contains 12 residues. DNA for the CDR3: TGCAGCGTTGGCGAGACGGCCTATGGCTACACCTTC. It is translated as CSVGETAYGYTF.

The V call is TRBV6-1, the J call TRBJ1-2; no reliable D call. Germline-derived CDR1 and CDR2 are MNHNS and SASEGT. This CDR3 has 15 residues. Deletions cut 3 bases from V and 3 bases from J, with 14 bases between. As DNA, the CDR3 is TGTGCCAGCAGTGACTCCTACTCCGGACACTATGGCTACACCTTC. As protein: CASSDSYSGHYGYTF.

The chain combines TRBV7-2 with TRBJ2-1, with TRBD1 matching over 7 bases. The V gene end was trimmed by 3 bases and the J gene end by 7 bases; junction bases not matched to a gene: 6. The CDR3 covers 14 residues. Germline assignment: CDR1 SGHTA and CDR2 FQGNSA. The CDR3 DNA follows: TGTGCCAGCAGCTTTAGAGACAGGGCGAATGAGCAGTTCTTC. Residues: CASSFRDRANEQFF.

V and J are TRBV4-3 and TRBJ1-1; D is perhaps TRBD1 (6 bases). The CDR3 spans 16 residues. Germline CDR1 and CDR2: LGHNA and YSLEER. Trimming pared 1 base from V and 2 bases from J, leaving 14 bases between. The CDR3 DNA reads TGCGCCAGCAGCCAAGTGCGACAGGATTTTAACACTGAAGCTTTCTTT. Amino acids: CASSQVRQDFNTEAFF.

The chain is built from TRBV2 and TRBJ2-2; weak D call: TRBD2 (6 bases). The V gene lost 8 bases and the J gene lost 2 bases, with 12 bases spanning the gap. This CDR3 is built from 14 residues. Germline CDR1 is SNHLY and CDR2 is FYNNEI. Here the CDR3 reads CASGLAENTGELFF. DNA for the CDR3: TGTGCCAGCGGCTTAGCGGAAAACACCGGGGAGCTGTTTTTT.

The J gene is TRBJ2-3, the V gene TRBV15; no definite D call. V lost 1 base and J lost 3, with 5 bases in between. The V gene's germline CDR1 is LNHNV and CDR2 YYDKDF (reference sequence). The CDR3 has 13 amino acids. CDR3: CATSRARTDTQYF. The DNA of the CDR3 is TGTGCCACCAGCAGAGCGAGGACAGATACGCAGTATTTT. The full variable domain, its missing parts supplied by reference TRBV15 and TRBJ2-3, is DAMVIQNPRYQVTQFGKPVTLSCSQTLNHNVMYWYQQKSSQAPKLLFHYYDKDFNNEADTPDNFQSRRPNTSFCFLDIRSPGLGDTAMYLCATSRARTDTQYFGPGTRLTVL.

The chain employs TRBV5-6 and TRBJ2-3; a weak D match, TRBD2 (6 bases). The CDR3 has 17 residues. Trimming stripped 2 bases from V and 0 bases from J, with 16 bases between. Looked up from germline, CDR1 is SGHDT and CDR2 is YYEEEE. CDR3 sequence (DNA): TGTGCCAGCAGCTTATTGGGGCGGGGAGAGAGCACAGATACGCAGTATTTT. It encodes CASSLLGRGESTDTQYF.

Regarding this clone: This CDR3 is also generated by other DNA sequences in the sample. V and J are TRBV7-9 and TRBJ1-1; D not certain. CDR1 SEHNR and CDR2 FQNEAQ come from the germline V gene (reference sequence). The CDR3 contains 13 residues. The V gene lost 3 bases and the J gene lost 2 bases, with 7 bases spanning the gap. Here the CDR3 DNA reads TGTGCCAGCAGCTTGGGCCAAAACACTGAAGCTTTCTTT. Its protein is CASSLGQNTEAFF.

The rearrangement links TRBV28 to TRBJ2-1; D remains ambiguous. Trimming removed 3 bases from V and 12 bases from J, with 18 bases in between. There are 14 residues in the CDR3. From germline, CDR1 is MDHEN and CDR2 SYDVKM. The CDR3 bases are TGTGCCAGCAGTTTGGTAGGCCAGTCAATGACGCAGTTCTTC. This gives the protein CASSLVGQSMTQFF. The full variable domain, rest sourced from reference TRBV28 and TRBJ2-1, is DVKVTQSSRYLVKRTGEKVFLECVQDMDHENMFWYRQDPGLGLRLIYFSYDVKMKEKGDIPEGYSVSREKKERFSLILESASTNQTSMYLCASSLVGQSMTQFFGPGTRLTVL.

CDR3 sequence: CAISEGQGGTGELFF. As DNA, the CDR3 is TGTGCCATCAGTGAGGGACAGGGTGGCACCGGGGAGCTGTTTTTT. The V call is TRBV10-3, the J call TRBJ2-2, with 8 bases fitting TRBD1. With V trimmed by 2 bases and J by 4 bases, 3 bases remained unmatched. The CDR3 sequence is 15 residues long. CDR1 is ENHRY, CDR2 SYGVKD, per germline.

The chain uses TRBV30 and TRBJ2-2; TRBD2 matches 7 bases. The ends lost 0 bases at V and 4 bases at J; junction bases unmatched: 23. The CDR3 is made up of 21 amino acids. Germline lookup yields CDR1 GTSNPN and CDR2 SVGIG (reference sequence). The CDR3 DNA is TGTGCCTGGAGTGTACTCTTCCACCCGCCCTCAACTCCGGGGGGCACCGGGGAGCTGTTTTTT. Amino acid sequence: CAWSVLFHPPSTPGGTGELFF.

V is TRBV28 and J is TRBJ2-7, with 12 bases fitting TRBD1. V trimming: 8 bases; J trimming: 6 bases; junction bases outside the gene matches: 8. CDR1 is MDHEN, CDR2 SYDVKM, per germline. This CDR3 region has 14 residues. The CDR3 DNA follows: TGTGCCAGCCAAGGGACAGGGGGCTTTTTCGAGCAGTACTTC. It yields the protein CASQGTGGFFEQYF.

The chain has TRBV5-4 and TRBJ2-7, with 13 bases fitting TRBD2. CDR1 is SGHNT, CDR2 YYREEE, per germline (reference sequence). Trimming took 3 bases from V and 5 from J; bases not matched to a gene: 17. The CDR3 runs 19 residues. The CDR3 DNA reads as TGTGCCAGCAGCTCTAGGACTAGCGGGAGATATTATAGTCGCGACGAGCAGTACTTC. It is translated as CASSSRTSGRYYSRDEQYF.

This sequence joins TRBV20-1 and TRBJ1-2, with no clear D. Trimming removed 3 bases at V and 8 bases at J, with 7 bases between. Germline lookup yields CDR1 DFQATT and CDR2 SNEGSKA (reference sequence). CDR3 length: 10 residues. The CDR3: CSASFVGYTF. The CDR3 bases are TGCAGTGCTAGTTTTGTGGGCTACACCTTC.

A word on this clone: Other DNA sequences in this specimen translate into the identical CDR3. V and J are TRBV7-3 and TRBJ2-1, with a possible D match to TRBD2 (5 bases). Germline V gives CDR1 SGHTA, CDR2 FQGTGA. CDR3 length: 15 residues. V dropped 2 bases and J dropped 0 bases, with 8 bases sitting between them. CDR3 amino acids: CASSLGGPSYNEQFF. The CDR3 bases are TGTGCCAGCAGCTTAGGCGGGCCCTCCTACAATGAGCAGTTCTTC.

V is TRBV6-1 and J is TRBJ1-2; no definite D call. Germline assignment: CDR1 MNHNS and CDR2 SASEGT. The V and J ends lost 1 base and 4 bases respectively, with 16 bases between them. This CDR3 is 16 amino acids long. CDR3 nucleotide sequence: TGTGCCAGCAGTGAAGGTTCTCTACCGACCTTCTATGGCTACACCTTC. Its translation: CASSEGSLPTFYGYTF.

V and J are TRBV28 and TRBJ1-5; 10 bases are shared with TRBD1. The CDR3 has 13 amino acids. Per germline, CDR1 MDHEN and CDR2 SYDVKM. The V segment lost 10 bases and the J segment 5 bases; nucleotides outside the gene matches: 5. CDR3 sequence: CATRDRGYQPQHF. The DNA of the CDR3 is TGTGCCACACGGGACAGGGGATATCAGCCCCAGCATTTT.

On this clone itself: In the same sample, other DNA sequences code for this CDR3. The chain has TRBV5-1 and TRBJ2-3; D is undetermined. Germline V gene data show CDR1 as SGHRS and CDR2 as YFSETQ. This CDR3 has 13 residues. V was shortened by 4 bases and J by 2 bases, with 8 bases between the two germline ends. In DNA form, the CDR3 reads TGCGCCAGCAGCCCACCCGTCACAGATACGCAGTATTTT. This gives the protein CASSPPVTDTQYF.